This T cell receptor (beta chain) was identified during a study of blood T cells in healthy people across ages. Study results and limitations: Naive T cell percentage showed a strong correlation with the diversity of TCR beta.

This clonotype has just a few counts. Its specificity is unknown. CDR1 and CDR2 (germline): MNHNY, SVGAGI (reference sequence). Germline trimming cut 7 bases from V and 5 bases from J; bases unmatched to any gene: 9. This CDR3 spans 14 amino acids. Through a sample-barcoded 5' primer and a J-beta primer mix, a second PCR was run for roughly 6 to 12 cycles. The template-switch adaptor, which had 12 random nucleotides, put a tag on each cDNA molecule. TCRdb passed the 5' RACE reads through MiXCR, listing each CDR3 protein once. The sample holds about 730,000 distinct CDR3 sequences, 43% seen once. The clonotype was recovered from a woman between 55 and 75 years old in good health. The material sequenced was blood. The chain has TRBV6-6 and TRBJ2-5, with 8 nucleotides matching TRBD2. The CDR3 spells CASTLLAAGETQYF. The DNA of the CDR3 is TGTGCCAGCACCTTACTAGCGGCCGGGGAGACCCAGTACTTC.